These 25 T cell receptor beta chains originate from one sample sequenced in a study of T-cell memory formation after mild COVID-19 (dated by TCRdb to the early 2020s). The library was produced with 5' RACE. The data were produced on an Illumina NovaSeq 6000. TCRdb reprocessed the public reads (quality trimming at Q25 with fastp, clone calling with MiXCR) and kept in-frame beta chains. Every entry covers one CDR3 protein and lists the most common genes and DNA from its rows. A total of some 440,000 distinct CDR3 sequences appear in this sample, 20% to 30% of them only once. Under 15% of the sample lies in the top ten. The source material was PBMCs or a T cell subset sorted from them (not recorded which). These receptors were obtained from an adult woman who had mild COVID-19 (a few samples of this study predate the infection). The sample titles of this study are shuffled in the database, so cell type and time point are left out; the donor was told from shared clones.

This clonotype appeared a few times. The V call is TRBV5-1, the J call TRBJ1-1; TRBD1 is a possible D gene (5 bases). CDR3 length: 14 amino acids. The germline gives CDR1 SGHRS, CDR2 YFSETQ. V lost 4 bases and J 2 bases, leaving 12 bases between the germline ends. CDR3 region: CASSAGTENTEAFF. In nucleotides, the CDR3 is TGCGCCAGCAGCGCCGGGACCGAAAACACTGAAGCTTTCTTT.

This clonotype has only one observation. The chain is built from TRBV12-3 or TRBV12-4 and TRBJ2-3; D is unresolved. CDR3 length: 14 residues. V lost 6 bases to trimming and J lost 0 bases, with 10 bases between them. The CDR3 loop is CASRGRLSTDTQYF. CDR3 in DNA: TGTGCCAGCAGGGGCAGATTGAGCACAGATACGCAGTATTTT.

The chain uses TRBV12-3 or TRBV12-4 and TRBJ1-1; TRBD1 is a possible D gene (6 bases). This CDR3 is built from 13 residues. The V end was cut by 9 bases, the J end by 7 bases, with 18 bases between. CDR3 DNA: TGTGCCAGTAGGAAGGGGGATTTTCATGAAGCTTTCTTT. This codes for CASRKGDFHEAFF.

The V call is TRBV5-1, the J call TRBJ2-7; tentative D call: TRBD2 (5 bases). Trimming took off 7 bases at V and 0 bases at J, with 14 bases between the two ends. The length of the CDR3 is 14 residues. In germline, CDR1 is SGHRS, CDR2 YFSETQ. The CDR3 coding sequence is TGCGCCAGCGCCCATCGGGAAGGCTCCTACGAGCAGTACTTC. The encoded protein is CASAHREGSYEQYF.

This CDR3 is CASSSTFRAGELFF. CDR3 nucleotides: TGTGCCAGCAGCTCTACCTTCCGGGCCGGGGAGCTGTTTTTT. V gene TRBV7-3 combines with J gene TRBJ2-2, with unresolved D. From germline, CDR1 is SGHTA and CDR2 FQGTGA. Trimming stripped 4 bases from V and 6 bases from J, with 12 bases between. This CDR3 has 14 residues.

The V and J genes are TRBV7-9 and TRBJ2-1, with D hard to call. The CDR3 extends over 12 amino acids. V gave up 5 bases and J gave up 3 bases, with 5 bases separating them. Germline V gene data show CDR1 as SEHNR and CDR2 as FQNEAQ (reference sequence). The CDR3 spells CASSTDYNEQFF. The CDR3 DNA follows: TGTGCCAGCAGCACAGACTACAATGAGCAGTTCTTC.

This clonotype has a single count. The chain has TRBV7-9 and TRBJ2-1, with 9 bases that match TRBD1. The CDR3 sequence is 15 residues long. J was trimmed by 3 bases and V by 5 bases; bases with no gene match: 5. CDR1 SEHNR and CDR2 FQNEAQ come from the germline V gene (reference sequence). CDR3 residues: CASSPPDRGYNEQFF. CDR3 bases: TGTGCCAGCAGCCCCCCGGACAGGGGCTACAATGAGCAGTTCTTC.

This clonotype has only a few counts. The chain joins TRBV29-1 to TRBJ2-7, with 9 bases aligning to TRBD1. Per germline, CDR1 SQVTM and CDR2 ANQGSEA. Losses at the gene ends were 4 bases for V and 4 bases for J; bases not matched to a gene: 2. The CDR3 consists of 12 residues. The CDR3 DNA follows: TGCAGCGTTGCACAGGGGGCTTACGAGCAGTACTTC. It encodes CSVAQGAYEQYF.

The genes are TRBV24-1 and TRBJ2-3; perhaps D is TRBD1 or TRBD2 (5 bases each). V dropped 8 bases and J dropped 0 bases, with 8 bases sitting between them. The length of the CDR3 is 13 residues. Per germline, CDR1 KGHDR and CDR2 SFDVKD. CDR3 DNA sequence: TGTGCCACCACCCGGGACAGCACAGATACGCAGTATTTT. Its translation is CATTRDSTDTQYF.

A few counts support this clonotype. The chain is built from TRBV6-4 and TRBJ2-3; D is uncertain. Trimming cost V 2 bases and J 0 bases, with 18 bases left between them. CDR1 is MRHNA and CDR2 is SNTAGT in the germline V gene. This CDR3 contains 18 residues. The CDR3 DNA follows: TGTGCCAGCAGTGACCTGGGGTTAAGGCGAGCTAGCACAGATACGCAGTATTTT. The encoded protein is CASSDLGLRRASTDTQYF.

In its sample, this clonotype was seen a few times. This CDR3 reads CASSLEFGEQFF. DNA of the CDR3: TGTGCCAGCAGCTTAGAGTTCGGGGAGCAGTTCTTC. V is TRBV7-6 and J is TRBJ2-1; D gene uncertain. This CDR3 is built from 12 residues. V shed 1 base and J shed 10 bases, with 8 bases lying between them. Germline CDR1 reads SGHVS; CDR2 reads FNYEAQ.

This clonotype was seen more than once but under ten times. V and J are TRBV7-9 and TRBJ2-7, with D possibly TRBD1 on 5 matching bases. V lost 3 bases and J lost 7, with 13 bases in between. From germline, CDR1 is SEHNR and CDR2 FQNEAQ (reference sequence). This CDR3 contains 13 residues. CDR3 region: CASSFSGYGEQYF. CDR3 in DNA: TGTGCCAGCAGCTTCTCAGGGTACGGGGAGCAGTACTTC.

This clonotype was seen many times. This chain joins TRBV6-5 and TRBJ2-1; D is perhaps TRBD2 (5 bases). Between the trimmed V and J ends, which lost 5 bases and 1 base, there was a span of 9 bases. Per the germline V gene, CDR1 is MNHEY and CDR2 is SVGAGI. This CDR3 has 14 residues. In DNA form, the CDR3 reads TGTGCCAGCAGTACGGGGTGGTCCTACAATGAGCAGTTCTTC. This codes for CASSTGWSYNEQFF.

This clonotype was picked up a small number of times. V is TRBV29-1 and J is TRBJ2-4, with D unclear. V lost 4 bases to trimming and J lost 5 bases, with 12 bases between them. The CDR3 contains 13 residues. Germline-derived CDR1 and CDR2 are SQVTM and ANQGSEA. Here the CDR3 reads CSVVASLENIQYF. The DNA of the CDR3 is TGCAGCGTTGTGGCGTCTTTAGAAAACATTCAGTACTTC.

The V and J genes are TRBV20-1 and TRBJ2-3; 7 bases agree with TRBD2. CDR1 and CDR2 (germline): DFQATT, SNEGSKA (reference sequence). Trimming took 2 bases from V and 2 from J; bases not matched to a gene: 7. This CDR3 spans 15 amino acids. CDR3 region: CSARNRRGYTDTQYF. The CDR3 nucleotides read TGCAGTGCTAGAAATCGGCGGGGGTACACAGATACGCAGTATTTT.

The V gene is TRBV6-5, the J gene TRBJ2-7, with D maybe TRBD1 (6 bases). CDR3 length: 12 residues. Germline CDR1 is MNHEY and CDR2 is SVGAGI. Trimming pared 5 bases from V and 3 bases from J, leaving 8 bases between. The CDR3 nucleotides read TGTGCCAGCAGTAAAGGGGGCTACGAGCAGTACTTC. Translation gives CASSKGGYEQYF.

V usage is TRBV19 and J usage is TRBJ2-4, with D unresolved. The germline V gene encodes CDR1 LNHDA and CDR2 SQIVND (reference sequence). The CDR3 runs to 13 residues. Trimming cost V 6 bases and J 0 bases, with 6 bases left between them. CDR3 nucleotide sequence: TGTGCCAGTAGAGGGATAGCCAAAAACATTCAGTACTTC. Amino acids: CASRGIAKNIQYF.

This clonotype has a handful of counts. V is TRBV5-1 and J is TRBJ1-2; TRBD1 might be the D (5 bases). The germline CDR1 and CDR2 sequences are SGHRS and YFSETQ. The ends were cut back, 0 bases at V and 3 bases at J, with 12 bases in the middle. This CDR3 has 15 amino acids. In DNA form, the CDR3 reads TGCGCCAGCAGCTTGGAAAGGGGAATGGACTATGGCTACACCTTC. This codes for CASSLERGMDYGYTF.

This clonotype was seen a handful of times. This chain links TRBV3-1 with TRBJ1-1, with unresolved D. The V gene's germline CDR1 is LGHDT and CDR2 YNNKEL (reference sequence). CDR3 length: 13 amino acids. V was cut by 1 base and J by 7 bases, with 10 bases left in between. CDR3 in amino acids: CASSQGGPGEAFF. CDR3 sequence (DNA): TGTGCCAGCAGCCAAGGCGGTCCGGGTGAAGCTTTCTTT.

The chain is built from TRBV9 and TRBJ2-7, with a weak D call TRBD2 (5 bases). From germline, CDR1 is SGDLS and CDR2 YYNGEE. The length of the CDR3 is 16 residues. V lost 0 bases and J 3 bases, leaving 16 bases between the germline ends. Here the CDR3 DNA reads TGTGCCAGCAGCGTAGAAGAGAACGGACTTGTCTACGAGCAGTACTTC. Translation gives CASSVEENGLVYEQYF.

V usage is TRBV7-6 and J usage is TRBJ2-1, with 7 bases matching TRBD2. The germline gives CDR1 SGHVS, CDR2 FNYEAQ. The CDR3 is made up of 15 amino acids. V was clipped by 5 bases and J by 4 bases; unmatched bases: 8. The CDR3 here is CASSPKGREYNEQFF. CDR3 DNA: TGTGCCAGCAGCCCTAAAGGGCGGGAGTACAATGAGCAGTTCTTC. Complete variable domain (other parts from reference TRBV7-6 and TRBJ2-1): GAGVSQSPRYKVTKRGQDVALRCDPISGHVSLYWYRQALGQGPEFLTYFNYEAQQDKSGLPNDRFSAERPEGSISTLTIQRTEQRDSAMYRCASSPKGREYNEQFFGPGTRLTVL.

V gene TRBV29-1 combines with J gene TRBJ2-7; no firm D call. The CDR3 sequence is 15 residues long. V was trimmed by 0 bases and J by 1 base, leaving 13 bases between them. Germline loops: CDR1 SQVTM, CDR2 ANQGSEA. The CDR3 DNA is TGCAGCGTTGAAGATGGCAGTTTAGGATCCTACGAGCAGTACTTC. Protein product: CSVEDGSLGSYEQYF.

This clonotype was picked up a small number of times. The CDR3 sequence is CASSLGATSGREQYF. For the CDR3, the DNA is TGTGCCAGCAGCTTAGGCGCGACTAGCGGACGGGAGCAGTACTTC. The chain has TRBV7-9 and TRBJ2-7, with 9 bases aligning to TRBD2. Germline V gives CDR1 SEHNR, CDR2 FQNEAQ (reference sequence). J lost 7 bases, V lost 1 base, and 8 bases had no gene match. There are 15 residues in the CDR3.

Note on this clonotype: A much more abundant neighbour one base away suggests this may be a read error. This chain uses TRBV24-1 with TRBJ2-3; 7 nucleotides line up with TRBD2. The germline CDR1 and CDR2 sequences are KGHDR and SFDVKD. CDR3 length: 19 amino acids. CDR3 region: CATSDLRMASGLPTDMQYF. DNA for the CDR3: TGTGCCACCAGTGATTTGCGAATGGCTAGCGGACTACCCACAGATATGCAGTATTTT.

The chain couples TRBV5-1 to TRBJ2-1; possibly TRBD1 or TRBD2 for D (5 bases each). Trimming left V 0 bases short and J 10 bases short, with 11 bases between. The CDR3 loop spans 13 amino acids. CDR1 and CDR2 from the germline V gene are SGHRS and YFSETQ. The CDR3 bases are TGCGCCAGCAGCTTGGGACCGGGACGAGAGCAGTTCTTC. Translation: CASSLGPGREQFF.